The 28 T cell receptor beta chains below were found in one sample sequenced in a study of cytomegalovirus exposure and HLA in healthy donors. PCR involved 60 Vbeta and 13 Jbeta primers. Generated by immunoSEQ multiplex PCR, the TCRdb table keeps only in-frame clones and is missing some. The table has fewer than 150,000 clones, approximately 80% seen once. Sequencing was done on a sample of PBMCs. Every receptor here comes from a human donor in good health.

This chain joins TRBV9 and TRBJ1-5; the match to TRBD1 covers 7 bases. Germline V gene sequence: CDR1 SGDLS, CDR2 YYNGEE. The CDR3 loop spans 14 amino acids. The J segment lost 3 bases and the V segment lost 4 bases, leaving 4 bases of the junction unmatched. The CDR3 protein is CASSPGQINQPQHF. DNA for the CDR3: TGTGCCAGCAGCCCGGGACAGATCAATCAGCCCCAGCATTTT. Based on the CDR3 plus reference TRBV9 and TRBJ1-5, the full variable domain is DSGVTQTPKHLITATGQRVTLRCSPRSGDLSVYWYQQSLDQGLQFLIQYYNGEERAKGNILERFSAQQFPDLHSELNLSSLELGDSALYFCASSPGQINQPQHFGDGTRLSIL.

CDR3 bases: TGTGCCAGCAGCTCCCGGGACACCCAGCCCCAGCATTTT. Its translation is CASSSRDTQPQHF. The rearrangement links TRBV2 to TRBJ1-5, with D possibly matching TRBD1 (6 bases). Trimming cost V 6 bases and J 7 bases, with 13 bases left between them. Per germline, CDR1 SNHLY and CDR2 FYNNEI. There are 13 residues in the CDR3.

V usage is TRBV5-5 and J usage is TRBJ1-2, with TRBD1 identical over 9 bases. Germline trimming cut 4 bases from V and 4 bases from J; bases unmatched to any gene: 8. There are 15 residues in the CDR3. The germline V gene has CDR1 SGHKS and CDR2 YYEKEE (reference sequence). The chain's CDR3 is CASSPSGQGLYGYTF. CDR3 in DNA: TGTGCCAGCAGCCCCTCGGGACAGGGACTCTATGGCTACACCTTC.

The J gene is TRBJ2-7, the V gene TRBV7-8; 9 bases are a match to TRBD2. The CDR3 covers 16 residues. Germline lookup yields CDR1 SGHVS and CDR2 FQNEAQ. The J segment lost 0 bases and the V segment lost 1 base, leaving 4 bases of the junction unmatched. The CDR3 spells CASSLEASGNSYEQYF. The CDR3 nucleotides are TGTGCCAGCAGCTTAGAAGCTAGCGGGAACTCCTACGAGCAGTACTTC.

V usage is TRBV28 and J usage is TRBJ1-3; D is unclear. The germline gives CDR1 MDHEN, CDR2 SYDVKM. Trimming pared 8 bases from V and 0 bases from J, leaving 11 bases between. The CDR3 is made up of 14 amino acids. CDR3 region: CASRGPHSGNTIYF. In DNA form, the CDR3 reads TGTGCCAGCCGCGGCCCGCACTCTGGAAACACCATATATTTT.

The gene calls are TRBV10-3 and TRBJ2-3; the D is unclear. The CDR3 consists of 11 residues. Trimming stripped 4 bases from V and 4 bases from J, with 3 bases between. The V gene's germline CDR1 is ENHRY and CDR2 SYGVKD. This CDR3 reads CAISAADTQYF. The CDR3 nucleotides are TGTGCCATCAGTGCTGCAGATACGCAGTATTTT.

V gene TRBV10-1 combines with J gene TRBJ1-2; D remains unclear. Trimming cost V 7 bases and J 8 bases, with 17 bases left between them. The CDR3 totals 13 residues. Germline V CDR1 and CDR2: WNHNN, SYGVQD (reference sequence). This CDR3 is CASTPDLQGGYTF. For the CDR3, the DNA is TGCGCCAGCACTCCGGACTTACAAGGGGGCTACACCTTC.

CDR3 loop: CASSAVTSGQETQYF. CDR3 DNA: TGCGCCAGCAGCGCGGTTACTAGCGGACAAGAGACCCAGTACTTC. This chain links TRBV5-1 with TRBJ2-5, with 8 bases aligning to TRBD2. The germline V gene has CDR1 SGHRS and CDR2 YFSETQ. The V gene end was trimmed by 4 bases and the J gene end by 2 bases; junction bases not matched to a gene: 7. The CDR3 has 15 amino acids.

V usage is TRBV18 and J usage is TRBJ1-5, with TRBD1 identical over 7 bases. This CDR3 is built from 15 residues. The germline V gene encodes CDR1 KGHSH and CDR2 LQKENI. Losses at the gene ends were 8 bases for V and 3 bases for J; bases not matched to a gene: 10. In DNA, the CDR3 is TGTGCCAGCCCGCCTACGACAGGGCCCAATCAGCCCCAGCATTTT. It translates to CASPPTTGPNQPQHF.

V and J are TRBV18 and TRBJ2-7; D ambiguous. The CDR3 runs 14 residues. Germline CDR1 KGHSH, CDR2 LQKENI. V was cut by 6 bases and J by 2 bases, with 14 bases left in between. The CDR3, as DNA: TGTGCCAGCTCTCCTGTCGGAAGCGCCTACGAGCAGTACTTC. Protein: CASSPVGSAYEQYF.

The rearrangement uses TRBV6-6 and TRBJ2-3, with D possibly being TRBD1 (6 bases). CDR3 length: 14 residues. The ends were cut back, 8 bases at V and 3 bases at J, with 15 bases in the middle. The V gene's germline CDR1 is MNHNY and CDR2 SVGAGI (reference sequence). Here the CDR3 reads CASQRLGATDTQYF. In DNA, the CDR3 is TGTGCCAGCCAGAGATTGGGGGCGACAGATACGCAGTATTTT.

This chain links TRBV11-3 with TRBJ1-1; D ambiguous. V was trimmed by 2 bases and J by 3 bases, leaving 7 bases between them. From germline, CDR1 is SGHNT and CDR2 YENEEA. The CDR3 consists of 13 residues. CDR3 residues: CASSLITDTEAFF. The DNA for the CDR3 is TGTGCCAGCAGCTTAATAACTGACACTGAAGCTTTCTTT.

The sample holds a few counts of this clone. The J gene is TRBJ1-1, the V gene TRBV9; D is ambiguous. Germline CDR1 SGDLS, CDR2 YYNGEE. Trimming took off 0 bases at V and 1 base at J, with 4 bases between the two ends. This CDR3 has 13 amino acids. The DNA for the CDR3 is TGTGCCAGCAGCGTAGAGCAGAACACTGAAGCTTTCTTT. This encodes CASSVEQNTEAFF.

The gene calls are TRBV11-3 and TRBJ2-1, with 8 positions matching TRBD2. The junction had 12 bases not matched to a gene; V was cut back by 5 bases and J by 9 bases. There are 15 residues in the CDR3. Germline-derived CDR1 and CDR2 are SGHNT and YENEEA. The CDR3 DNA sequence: TGTGCCAGCAGCCCAGCCGGGACTAGTTTCGGTGAGCAGTTCTTC. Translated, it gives CASSPAGTSFGEQFF.

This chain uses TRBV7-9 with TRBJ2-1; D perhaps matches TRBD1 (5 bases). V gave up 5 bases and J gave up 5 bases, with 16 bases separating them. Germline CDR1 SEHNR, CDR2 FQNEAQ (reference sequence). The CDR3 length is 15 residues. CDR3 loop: CASSPKARADNEQFF. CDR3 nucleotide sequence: TGTGCCAGCAGCCCCAAGGCCAGGGCAGACAATGAGCAGTTCTTC.

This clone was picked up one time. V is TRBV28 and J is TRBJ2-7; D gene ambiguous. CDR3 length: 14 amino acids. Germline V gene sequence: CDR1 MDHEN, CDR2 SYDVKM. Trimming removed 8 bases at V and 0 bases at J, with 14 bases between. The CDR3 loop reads CASHPARSSYEQYF. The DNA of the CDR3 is TGTGCCAGCCACCCCGCCCGTAGCTCCTACGAGCAGTACTTC.

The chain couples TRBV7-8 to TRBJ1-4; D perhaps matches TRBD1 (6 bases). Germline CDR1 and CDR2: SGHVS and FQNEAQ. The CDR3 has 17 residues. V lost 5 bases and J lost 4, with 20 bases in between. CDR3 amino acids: CASSQTQTGLVNEKLFF. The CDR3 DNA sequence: TGTGCCAGCAGCCAGACCCAAACAGGGTTGGTTAATGAAAAACTGTTTTTT.

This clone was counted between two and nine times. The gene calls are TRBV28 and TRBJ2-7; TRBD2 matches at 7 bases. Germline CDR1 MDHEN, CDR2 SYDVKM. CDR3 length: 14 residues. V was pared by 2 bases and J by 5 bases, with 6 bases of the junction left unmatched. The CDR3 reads CASSLGQGGHEQYF. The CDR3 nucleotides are TGTGCCAGCAGTTTAGGCCAGGGAGGGCACGAGCAGTACTTC.

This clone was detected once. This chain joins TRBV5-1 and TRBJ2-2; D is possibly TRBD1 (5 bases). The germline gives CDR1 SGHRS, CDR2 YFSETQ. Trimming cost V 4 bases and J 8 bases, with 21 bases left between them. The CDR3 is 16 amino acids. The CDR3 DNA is TGCGCCAGCAGCGGGGCCCAGACAACAACAGGAGGGGAGCTGTTTTTT. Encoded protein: CASSGAQTTTGGELFF.

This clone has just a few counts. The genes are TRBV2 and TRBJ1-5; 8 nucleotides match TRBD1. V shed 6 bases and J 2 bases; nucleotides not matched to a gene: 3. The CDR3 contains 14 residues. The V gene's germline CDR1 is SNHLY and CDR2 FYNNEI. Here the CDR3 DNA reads TGTGCCAGCAGCACAGGGGGGGGCAATCAGCCCCAGCATTTT. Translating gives CASSTGGGNQPQHF.

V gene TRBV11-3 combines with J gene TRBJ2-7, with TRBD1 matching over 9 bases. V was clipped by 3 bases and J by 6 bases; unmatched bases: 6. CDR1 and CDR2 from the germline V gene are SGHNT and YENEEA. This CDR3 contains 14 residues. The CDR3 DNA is TGTGCCAGCAGCTTCGGGACAGGGAAATTCGAGCAGTACTTC. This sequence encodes CASSFGTGKFEQYF.

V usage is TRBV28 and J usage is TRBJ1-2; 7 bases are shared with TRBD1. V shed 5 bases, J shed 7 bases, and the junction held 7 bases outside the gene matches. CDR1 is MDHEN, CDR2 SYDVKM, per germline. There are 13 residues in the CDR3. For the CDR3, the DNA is TGTGCCAGCAGTCGCGACAGGGTCGGTGGCTACACCTTC. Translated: CASSRDRVGGYTF.

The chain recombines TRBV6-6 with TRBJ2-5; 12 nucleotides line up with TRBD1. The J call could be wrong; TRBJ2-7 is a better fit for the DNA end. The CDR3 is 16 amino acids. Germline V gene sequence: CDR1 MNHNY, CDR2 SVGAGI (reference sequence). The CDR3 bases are TGTGCCAGCAGTTACGGGACAGGGGGCTCCAGGGACGAGCAGTACTTC. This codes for CASSYGTGGSRDEQYF.

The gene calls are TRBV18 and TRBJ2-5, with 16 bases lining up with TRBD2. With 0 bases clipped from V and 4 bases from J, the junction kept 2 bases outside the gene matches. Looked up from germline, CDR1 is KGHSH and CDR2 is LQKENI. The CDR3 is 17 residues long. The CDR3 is CASSPPGLAGGGETQYF. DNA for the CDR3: TGTGCCAGCTCACCACCGGGACTAGCGGGAGGGGGAGAGACCCAGTACTTC.

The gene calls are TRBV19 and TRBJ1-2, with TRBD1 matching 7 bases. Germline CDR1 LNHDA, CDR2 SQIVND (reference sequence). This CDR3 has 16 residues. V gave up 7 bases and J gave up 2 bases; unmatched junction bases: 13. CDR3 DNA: TGTGCCAGTAAATTTCAGTCCAGGACAGGCAACTATGGCTACACCTTC. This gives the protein CASKFQSRTGNYGYTF.

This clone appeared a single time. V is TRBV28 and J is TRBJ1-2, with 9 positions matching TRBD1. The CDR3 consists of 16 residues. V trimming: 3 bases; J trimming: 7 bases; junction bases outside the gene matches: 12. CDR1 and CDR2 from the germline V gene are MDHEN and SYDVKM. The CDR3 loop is CASSFLSGTGWRGYTF. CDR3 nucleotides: TGTGCCAGCAGTTTCCTCTCCGGGACAGGGTGGCGTGGCTACACCTTC.

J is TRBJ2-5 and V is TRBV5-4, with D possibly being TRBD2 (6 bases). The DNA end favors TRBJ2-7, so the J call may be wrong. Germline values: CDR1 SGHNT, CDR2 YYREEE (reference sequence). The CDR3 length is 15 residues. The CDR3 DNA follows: TGTGCCAGCAGCCCGGCGGAGGGAGGTGGGGACGAGCAGTACTTC. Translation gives CASSPAEGGGDEQYF.

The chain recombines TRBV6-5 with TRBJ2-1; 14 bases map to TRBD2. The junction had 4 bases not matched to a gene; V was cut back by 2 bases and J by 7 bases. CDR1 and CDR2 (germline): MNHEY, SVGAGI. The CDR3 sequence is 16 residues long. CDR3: CASSYQGLAGANEQFF. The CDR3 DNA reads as TGTGCCAGCAGTTACCAGGGACTAGCGGGAGCTAATGAGCAGTTCTTC.